Following are 20 T cell receptor beta chains from one sample sequenced in a study of control samples from healthy donors and cancer patients. Here immunoSEQ multiplex PCR was the method, and the copy in TCRdb shows in-frame clones only, minus some. Altogether tens of thousands of clones are present, roughly 80% being singletons, with the ten largest covering 2.5% to 3%. Material for sequencing was PBMCs. The receptors shown here come from a woman between 50 and 59 years old with lung cancer.

This clone appeared a few times. This sequence joins TRBV14 and TRBJ2-5; D is unresolved. V gave up 0 bases and J gave up 3 bases, with 14 bases separating them. The CDR3 has 16 amino acids. Germline V gene lookup returns CDR1 SGHDN and CDR2 FVKESK. The CDR3 loop is CASSQDQGTYEETQYF. CDR3 nucleotides: TGTGCCAGCAGCCAAGATCAAGGTACTTACGAAGAGACCCAGTACTTC.

The J gene is TRBJ1-6, the V gene TRBV2; unclear D gene. CDR1 is SNHLY and CDR2 is FYNNEI in the germline V gene. The CDR3 totals 15 residues. Between the trimmed V and J ends, which lost 6 bases and 6 bases, there was a span of 15 bases. The CDR3: CASSVRVEGNSPLHF. DNA for the CDR3: TGTGCCAGCAGCGTCCGAGTTGAAGGTAATTCACCCCTCCACTTT.

As regards this clone: An end of the junction does not agree with germline; a read error may underlie this. V gene TRBV11-2 combines with J gene TRBJ1-2; the D gene is possibly TRBD1 (5 bases). This CDR3 is built from 13 residues. The V gene's germline CDR1 is SGHAT and CDR2 FQNNGV. CDR3 region: CASSLDRDGAYTF. DNA for the CDR3: TGTGCCAGCAGCCTAGACCGGGACGGAGCATACACCTTC.

The chain is built from TRBV9 and TRBJ2-3; TRBD2 agrees at 9 bases. In germline, CDR1 is SGDLS, CDR2 YYNGEE. This CDR3 has 15 residues. The trim removed 3 bases at V and 4 bases at J, leaving 6 bases unmatched. For the CDR3, the DNA is TGTGCCAGCAGCGCTAGCGGGGTTGAGTCAGATACGCAGTATTTT. Amino acids: CASSASGVESDTQYF.

The chain recombines TRBV9 with TRBJ2-2; D may be TRBD2 (6 bases). Trimming shortened V by 4 bases and J by 6 bases, and 19 bases separated the two germline ends. CDR1 SGDLS and CDR2 YYNGEE come from the germline V gene. The CDR3 extends over 16 amino acids. CDR3 sequence: CASSPDVMRGAGELFF. The CDR3 DNA is TGTGCCAGCAGCCCAGACGTTATGCGGGGAGCCGGGGAGCTGTTTTTT.

The chain combines TRBV11-2 with TRBJ2-3; the match to TRBD2 covers 13 bases. The CDR3 loop spans 17 amino acids. Germline-derived CDR1 and CDR2 are SGHAT and FQNNGV. V lost 5 bases and J lost 1; bases outside the gene matches: 6. DNA of the CDR3: TGTGCCAGCAGCGCCAGACTAGCGGGGGGACGCACAGATACGCAGTATTTT. Protein: CASSARLAGGRTDTQYF.

The gene calls are TRBV9 and TRBJ1-1, with 9 bases aligning to TRBD1. The CDR3 is 16 amino acids. Trimming removed 4 bases from V and 3 bases from J; junction bases left unmatched: 10. Germline lookup yields CDR1 SGDLS and CDR2 YYNGEE. This CDR3 is CASSPGQGAWDTEAFF. Here the CDR3 DNA reads TGTGCCAGCAGCCCGGGACAGGGCGCATGGGACACTGAAGCTTTCTTT.

The V call is TRBV5-1, the J call TRBJ1-2, with D hard to call. The germline CDR1 and CDR2 sequences are SGHRS and YFSETQ. The V and J ends lost 2 bases and 8 bases respectively, with 13 bases between them. This CDR3 comprises 13 residues. DNA of the CDR3: TGCGCCAGCAGCTTTGACACCTATGTCGGCTACACCTTC. Protein sequence: CASSFDTYVGYTF.

J is TRBJ1-4 and V is TRBV24-1; D unresolved. This CDR3 is 13 amino acids long. Per germline, CDR1 KGHDR and CDR2 SFDVKD. Trimming stripped 3 bases from V and 6 bases from J, with 7 bases between. The CDR3 DNA reads TGTGCCACCAGTGATATCAACGATGAAAAACTGTTTTTT. Amino acids: CATSDINDEKLFF.

The table lists this clone with a few counts. The chain has TRBV9 and TRBJ1-1; D remains unclear. Germline V lookup: CDR1 SGDLS, CDR2 YYNGEE. The CDR3 has 14 amino acids. With 1 base removed from V and 6 bases from J, the gap between germline ends came to 13 bases. The CDR3 DNA is TGTGCCAGCAGCGTACTGGGTGCCGACCCTGAAGCTTTCTTT. This sequence encodes CASSVLGADPEAFF.

On this clone: The junction does not match germline at one end; this may be a read error. The chain has TRBV19 and TRBJ2-3; perhaps D is TRBD1 or TRBD2 (5 bases each). CDR3 length: 13 amino acids. Germline V gene sequence: CDR1 LNHDA, CDR2 SQIVND (reference sequence). For the CDR3, the DNA is TGTGCCAGTGGTATGGGGACGGCAGATACGCAGTATTTT. This gives the protein CASGMGTADTQYF.

J is TRBJ2-4 and V is TRBV3-1 (or the pseudogene TRBV3-2); D gene unclear. Trimming cost V 4 bases and J 6 bases, with 16 bases left between them. Germline values: CDR1 LGHDT, CDR2 YNNKEL (reference sequence). This CDR3 is built from 15 residues. The CDR3 protein is CASSLAQAPANIQYF. CDR3 nucleotides: TGTGCCAGCAGCCTAGCCCAGGCCCCGGCAAACATTCAGTACTTC.

V usage is TRBV10-1 and J usage is TRBJ1-6; D not resolved. The CDR3 runs 12 residues. Germline V lookup: CDR1 WNHNN, CDR2 SYGVQD (reference sequence). V lost 4 bases to trimming and J lost 13 bases, with 11 bases between them. CDR3 sequence: CASSVLGVPLHF. For the CDR3, the DNA is TGCGCCAGCAGTGTCCTCGGGGTTCCCCTCCACTTT.

The chain employs TRBV18 and TRBJ1-5; D is unresolved. Germline loops: CDR1 KGHSH, CDR2 LQKENI. The CDR3 extends over 15 amino acids. V lost 3 bases, J lost 7 bases, and 16 bases lay in between. This CDR3 reads CASSPTARTGQPQHF. The CDR3 bases are TGTGCCAGCTCACCCACGGCTCGAACCGGGCAGCCCCAGCATTTT.

Comments on this clone: Other DNA sequences within the sample encode an identical CDR3. This rearrangement joins TRBV9 to TRBJ2-1; 8 bases match TRBD2. The length of the CDR3 is 16 residues. CDR1 is SGDLS and CDR2 is YYNGEE in the germline V gene. The V segment lost 0 bases and the J segment 3 bases; nucleotides outside the gene matches: 5. CDR3 nucleotides: TGTGCCAGCAGCGTAGAGGGCGGGGGGCTCTACAATGAGCAGTTCTTC. This encodes CASSVEGGGLYNEQFF.

CDR3 DNA sequence: TGTGCCAGCAGCCCATTTGGGCTAGCGGGAATCACCGGGGAGCTGTTTTTT. It encodes CASSPFGLAGITGELFF. The J gene is TRBJ2-2, the V gene TRBV7-8, with 9 bases fitting TRBD2. CDR1 is SGHVS, CDR2 FQNEAQ, per germline. With V trimmed by 5 bases and J by 4 bases, 11 bases remained unmatched. The CDR3 is 17 residues long.

V and J are TRBV28 and TRBJ2-3; 8 nucleotides align to TRBD1. In germline, CDR1 is MDHEN, CDR2 SYDVKM. The length of the CDR3 is 15 residues. V was clipped by 8 bases and J by 6 bases; unmatched bases: 13. CDR3 sequence (DNA): TGTGCCAGCGGCTCGACAGGACAGGGATTGGATACGCAGTATTTT. This translates into CASGSTGQGLDTQYF.

The V call is TRBV7-6, the J call TRBJ1-1; D is ambiguous. CDR1 and CDR2 from the germline V gene are SGHVS and FNYEAQ. The CDR3 runs 14 residues. The ends were cut back, 4 bases at V and 4 bases at J, with 13 bases in the middle. The CDR3 sequence is CASSSDFGSTEAFF. The CDR3, as DNA: TGTGCCAGCAGCTCAGATTTCGGTAGCACTGAAGCTTTCTTT.

CDR3 bases: TGTGCCAGCAGGCAGGATTCAGGTTCACCCCTCCACTTT. Its protein product is CASRQDSGSPLHF. The V call is TRBV28, the J call TRBJ1-6; D unclear. Trimming left V 6 bases short and J 9 bases short, with 12 bases between. CDR1 MDHEN and CDR2 SYDVKM come from the germline V gene. This CDR3 has 13 amino acids.

The rearrangement links TRBV7-3 to TRBJ1-1; TRBD1 aligns across 7 bases. CDR3 length: 14 amino acids. V shed 0 bases, J shed 4 bases, and the junction held 2 bases outside the gene matches. Germline assignment: CDR1 SGHTA and CDR2 FQGTGA. In DNA form, the CDR3 reads TGTGCCAGCAGCTTAACGGGGACAGCCACTGAAGCTTTCTTT. This sequence encodes CASSLTGTATEAFF.